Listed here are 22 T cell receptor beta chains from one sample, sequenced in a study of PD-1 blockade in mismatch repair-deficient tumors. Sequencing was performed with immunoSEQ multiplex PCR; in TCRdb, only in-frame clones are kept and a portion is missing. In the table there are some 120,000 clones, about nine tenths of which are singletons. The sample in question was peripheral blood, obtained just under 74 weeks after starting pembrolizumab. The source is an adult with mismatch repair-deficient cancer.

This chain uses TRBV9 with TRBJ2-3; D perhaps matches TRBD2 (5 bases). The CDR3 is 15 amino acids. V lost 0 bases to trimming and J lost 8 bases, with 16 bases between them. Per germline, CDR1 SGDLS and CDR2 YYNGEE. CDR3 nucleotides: TGTGCCAGCAGCGTAGTATCGGGGTTCGATACTACGCAGTATTTT. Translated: CASSVVSGFDTTQYF.

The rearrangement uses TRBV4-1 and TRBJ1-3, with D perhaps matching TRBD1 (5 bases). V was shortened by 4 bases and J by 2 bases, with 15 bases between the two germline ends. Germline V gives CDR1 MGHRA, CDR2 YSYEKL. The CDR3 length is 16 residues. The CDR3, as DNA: TGCGCCAGCAGCCGTAATAGGGAAGGGGCTGGAAACACCATATATTTT. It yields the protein CASSRNREGAGNTIYF.

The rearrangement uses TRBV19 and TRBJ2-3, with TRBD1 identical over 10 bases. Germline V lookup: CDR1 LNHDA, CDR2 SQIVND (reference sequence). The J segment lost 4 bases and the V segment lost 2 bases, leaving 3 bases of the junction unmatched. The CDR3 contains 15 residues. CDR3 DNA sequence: TGTGCCAGTAGTATAAGACAGGGGGCCGCAGATACGCAGTATTTT. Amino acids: CASSIRQGAADTQYF.

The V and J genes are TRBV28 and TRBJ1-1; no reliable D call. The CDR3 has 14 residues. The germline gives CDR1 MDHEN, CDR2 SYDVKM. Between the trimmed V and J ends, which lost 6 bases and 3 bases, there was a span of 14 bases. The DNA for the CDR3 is TGTGCCAGCAGCCCCCGAATTGGGGACACTGAAGCTTTCTTT. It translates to CASSPRIGDTEAFF.

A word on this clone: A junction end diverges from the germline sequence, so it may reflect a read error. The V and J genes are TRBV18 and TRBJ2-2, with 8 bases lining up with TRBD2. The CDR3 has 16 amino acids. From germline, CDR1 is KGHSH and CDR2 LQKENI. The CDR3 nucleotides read TGTGCCAGCTCCCCACTAGCGGACCGTGGCACCGGGGAGCTGTTTTTT. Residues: CASSPLADRGTGELFF.

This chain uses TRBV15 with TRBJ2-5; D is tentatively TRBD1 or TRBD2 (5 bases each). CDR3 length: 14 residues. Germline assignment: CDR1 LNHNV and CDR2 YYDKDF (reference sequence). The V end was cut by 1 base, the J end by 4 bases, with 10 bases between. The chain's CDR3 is CATSRGGTGETQYF. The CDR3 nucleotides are TGTGCCACCAGCAGAGGAGGGACCGGAGAGACCCAGTACTTC.

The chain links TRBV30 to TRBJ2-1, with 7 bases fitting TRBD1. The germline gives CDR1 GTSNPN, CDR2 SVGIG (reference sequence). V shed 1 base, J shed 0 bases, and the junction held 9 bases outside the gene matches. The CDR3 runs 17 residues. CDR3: CAWSDTGDAFSYNEQFF. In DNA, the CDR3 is TGTGCCTGGAGTGACACAGGGGACGCTTTCTCCTACAATGAGCAGTTCTTC.

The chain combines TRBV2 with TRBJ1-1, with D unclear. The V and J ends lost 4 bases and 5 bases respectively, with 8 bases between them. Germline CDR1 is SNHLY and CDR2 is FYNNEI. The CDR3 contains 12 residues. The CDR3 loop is CASSVRATEAFF. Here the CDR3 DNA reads TGTGCCAGCAGTGTTAGGGCGACTGAAGCTTTCTTT. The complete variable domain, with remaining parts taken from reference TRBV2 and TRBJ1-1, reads EPEVTQTPSHQVTQMGQEVILRCVPISNHLYFYWYRQILGQKVEFLVSFYNNEISEKSEIFDDQFSVERPDGSNFTLKIRSTKLEDSAMYFCASSVRATEAFFGQGTRLTVV.

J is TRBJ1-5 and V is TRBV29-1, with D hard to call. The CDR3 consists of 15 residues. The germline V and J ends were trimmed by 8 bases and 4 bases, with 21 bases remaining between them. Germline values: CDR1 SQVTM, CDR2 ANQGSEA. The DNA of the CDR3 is TGCAGCCCCTGGACGGATGTCATCAATAATCAGCCCCAGCATTTT. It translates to CSPWTDVINNQPQHF.

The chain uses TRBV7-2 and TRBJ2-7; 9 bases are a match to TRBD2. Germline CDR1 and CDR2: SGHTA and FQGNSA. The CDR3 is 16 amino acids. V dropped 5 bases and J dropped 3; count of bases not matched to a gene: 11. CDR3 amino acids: CASSLTSGSLNYEQYF. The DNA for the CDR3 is TGTGCCAGCAGCCTGACTAGCGGAAGCCTGAACTACGAGCAGTACTTC.

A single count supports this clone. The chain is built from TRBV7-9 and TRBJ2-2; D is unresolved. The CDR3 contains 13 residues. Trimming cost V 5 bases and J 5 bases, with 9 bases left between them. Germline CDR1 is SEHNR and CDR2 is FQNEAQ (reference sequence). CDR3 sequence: CASSPPGTGELFF. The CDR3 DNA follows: TGTGCCAGCAGCCCGCCGGGTACCGGGGAGCTGTTTTTT. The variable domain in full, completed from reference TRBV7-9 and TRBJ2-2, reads DTGVSQNPRHKITKRGQNVTFRCDPISEHNRLYWYRQTLGQGPEFLTYFQNEAQLEKSRLLSDRFSAERPKGSFSTLEIQRTEQGDSAMYLCASSPPGTGELFFGEGSRLTVL.

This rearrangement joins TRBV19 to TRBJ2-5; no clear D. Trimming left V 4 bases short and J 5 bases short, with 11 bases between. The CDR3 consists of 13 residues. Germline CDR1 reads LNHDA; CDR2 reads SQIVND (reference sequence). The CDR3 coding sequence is TGTGCCAGTAGTAACTTCCGAGGTGAGACCCAGTACTTC. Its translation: CASSNFRGETQYF.

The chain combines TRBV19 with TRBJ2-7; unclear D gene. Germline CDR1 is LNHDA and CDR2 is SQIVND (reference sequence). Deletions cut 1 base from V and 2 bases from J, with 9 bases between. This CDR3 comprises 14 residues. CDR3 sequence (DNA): TGTGCCAGTAGTATAGTGGCCAGCACCTACGAGCAGTACTTC. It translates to CASSIVASTYEQYF. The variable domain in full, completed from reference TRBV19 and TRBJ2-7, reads DGGITQSPKYLFRKEGQNVTLSCEQNLNHDAMYWYRQDPGQGLRLIYYSQIVNDFQKGDIAEGYSVSREKKESFPLTVTSAQKNPTAFYLCASSIVASTYEQYFGPGTRLTVT.

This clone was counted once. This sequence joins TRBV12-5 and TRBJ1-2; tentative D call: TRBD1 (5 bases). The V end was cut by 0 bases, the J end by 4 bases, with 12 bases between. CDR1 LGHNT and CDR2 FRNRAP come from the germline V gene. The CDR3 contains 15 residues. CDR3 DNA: TGTGCTAGTGGTTTGGTCGGCAGGGAACCCTATGGCTACACCTTC. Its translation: CASGLVGREPYGYTF.

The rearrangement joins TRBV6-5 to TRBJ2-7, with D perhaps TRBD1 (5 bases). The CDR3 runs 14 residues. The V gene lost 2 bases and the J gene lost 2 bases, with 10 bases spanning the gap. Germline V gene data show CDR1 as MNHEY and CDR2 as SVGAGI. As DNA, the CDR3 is TGTGCCAGCAGTTACGGACAAAACACCTACGAGCAGTACTTC. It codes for CASSYGQNTYEQYF.

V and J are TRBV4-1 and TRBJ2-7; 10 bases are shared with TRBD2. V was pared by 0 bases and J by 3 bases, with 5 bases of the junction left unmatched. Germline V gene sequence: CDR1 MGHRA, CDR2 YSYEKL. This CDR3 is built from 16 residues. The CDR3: CASSQDWASGSYEQYF. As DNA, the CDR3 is TGCGCCAGCAGCCAAGATTGGGCTAGCGGGAGCTACGAGCAGTACTTC.

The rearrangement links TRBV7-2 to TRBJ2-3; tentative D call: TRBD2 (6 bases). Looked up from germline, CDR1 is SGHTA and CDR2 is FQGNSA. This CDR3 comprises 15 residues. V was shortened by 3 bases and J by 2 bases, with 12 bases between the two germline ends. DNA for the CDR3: TGTGCCAGCAGCTTTTGGGGACTCGCCACAGATACGCAGTATTTT. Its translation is CASSFWGLATDTQYF.

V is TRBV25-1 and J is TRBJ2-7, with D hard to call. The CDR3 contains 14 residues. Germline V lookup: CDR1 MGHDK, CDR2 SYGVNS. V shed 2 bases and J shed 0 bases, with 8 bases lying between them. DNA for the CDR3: TGTGCCAGCAGTGAACTGGGTGGCTCCTACGAGCAGTACTTC. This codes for CASSELGGSYEQYF.

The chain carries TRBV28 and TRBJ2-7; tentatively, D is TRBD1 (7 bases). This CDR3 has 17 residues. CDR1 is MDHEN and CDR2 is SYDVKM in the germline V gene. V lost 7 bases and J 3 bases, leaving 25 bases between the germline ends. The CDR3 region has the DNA TGTGCCAGCAAGGAGGTGGAGGGGGCGATGCCCCTCTACGAGCAGTACTTC. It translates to CASKEVEGAMPLYEQYF.

The CDR3 is CASSLGLSSYEQYF. The DNA of the CDR3 is TGTGCCAGCAGTTTAGGGCTGTCGTCCTACGAGCAGTACTTC. V is TRBV27 and J is TRBJ2-7; D is undetermined. Between the trimmed V and J ends, which lost 2 bases and 1 base, there was a span of 9 bases. The CDR3 spans 14 residues. In germline, CDR1 is MNHEY, CDR2 SMNVEV (reference sequence).

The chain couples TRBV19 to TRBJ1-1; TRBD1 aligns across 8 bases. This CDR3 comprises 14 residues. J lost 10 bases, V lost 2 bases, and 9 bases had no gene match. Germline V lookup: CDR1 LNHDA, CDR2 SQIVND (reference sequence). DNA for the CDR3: TGTGCCAGTAGTATACGGTTGGGGACAGGTCGAGCTTTCTTT. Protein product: CASSIRLGTGRAFF.

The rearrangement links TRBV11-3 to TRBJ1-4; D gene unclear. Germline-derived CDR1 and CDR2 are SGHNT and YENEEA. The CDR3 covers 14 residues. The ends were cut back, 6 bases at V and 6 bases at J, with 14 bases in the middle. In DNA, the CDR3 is TGTGCCAGCAGTTGGCAGGTGGGCGATGAAAAACTGTTTTTT. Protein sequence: CASSWQVGDEKLFF.